The clone carrying this T cell receptor (beta chain) was observed a handful of times. Antigen unknown. Each donor was nominally healthy when sampled (though unrecorded immune exposures were likely). This sample was taken from a study of cytomegalovirus exposure and HLA in healthy donors. Study results and caveats: Later, an analysis showed that TCR beta chains associated with HLA were more clonally expanded than others that were equally common. What a later analysis reportedly showed was that an Asian-associated ancestry cluster had fewer N-insertions than the approximately 670-donor mean. Association of a missense DCLRE1C variant with TCR beta V- and J-gene trimming was reported in a later analysis.

This PCR relied on a set of 60 Vbeta primers and 13 Jbeta primers. The repertoire was sequenced with immunoSEQ multiplex PCR; TCRdb's copy has only in-frame clones and lacks some. This sample has a few hundred thousand clones, with nearly 80% found just once. CDR1 is LGHNA and CDR2 is YNFKEQ in the germline V gene. The CDR3 extends over 15 amino acids. The junction had 5 bases not matched to a gene; V was cut back by 6 bases and J by 1 base. Sequenced material: PBMCs. The chain has TRBV4-2 and TRBJ2-2; TRBD1 aligns across 7 bases. The TCR originated in a man between 18 and 29 years old in good health and CMV-seronegative. The CDR3 loop reads CASRRTGLNTGELFF. CDR3 sequence (DNA): TGTGCCAGCAGACGGACAGGACTGAACACCGGGGAGCTGTTTTTT.